The entry below gives a single T cell receptor (beta chain) sequence along with its context. V was pared by 7 bases and J by 2 bases, with 14 bases between. The CDR3 length is 13 residues. From germline, CDR1 is GTSNPN and CDR2 SVGIG (reference sequence). Generated by immunoSEQ multiplex PCR, the TCRdb table keeps only in-frame clones and is missing some. Of roughly 110,000 clones detected, 85% to 95% appear once; the ten largest clones hold approximately 1.6%. The sample originates from a study of T cell changes during pregnancy in multiple sclerosis. The genes are TRBV30 and TRBJ1-2; a possible D gene is TRBD1 (5 bases). The starting material was peripheral blood, obtained after pregnancy. This receptor was taken from a female donor with multiple sclerosis, enrolled in a pregnancy study. The CDR3, as DNA: TGTGCCTCACTCCCGACAGCAAACTATGGCTACACCTTC. Translating it yields CASLPTANYGYTF.